These 4 T cell receptor beta chains were all obtained from the same sample, sequenced in a study of blood T cell repertoires in COVID-19. Sequencing used immunoSEQ multiplex PCR; TCRdb keeps in-frame clones, though not all of them. Among about 260,000 clones, roughly 86% were seen once, and the ten largest hold less than 3%. The sample was peripheral blood. These receptor sequences come from a woman aged 45-65 years with acute or convalescent COVID-19.

The chain employs TRBV5-4 and TRBJ2-2; the D gene is possibly TRBD2 (6 bases). The germline gives CDR1 SGHNT, CDR2 YYREEE (reference sequence). This CDR3 comprises 16 residues. Trimming left V 0 bases short and J 2 bases short, with 11 bases between. The CDR3 DNA reads TGTGCCAGCAGCTTGGACGGGAGAGCTAACACCGGGGAGCTGTTTTTT. It codes for CASSLDGRANTGELFF.

The rearrangement joins TRBV7-8 to TRBJ2-1; TRBD2 agrees at 11 bases. The germline V gene has CDR1 SGHVS and CDR2 FQNEAQ. Trimming removed 3 bases from V and 8 bases from J; junction bases left unmatched: 3. There are 14 residues in the CDR3. CDR3 DNA: TGTGCCAGCAGCTTTACTAGCGGGAGCGATGAGCAGTTCTTC. Encoded protein: CASSFTSGSDEQFF.

V usage is TRBV7-2 and J usage is TRBJ1-3; D is possibly TRBD1 (6 bases). With 5 bases removed from V and 1 base from J, the gap between germline ends came to 9 bases. Germline CDR1 reads SGHTA; CDR2 reads FQGNSA. CDR3 length: 14 residues. CDR3 sequence reads: CASSGTPSGNTIYF. CDR3 sequence (DNA): TGTGCCAGCAGCGGGACACCATCTGGAAACACCATATATTTT. The entire variable domain, with the rest obtained from reference TRBV7-2 and TRBJ1-3, is as follows: GAGVSQSPSNKVTEKGKDVELRCDPISGHTALYWYRQSLGQGLEFLIYFQGNSAPDKSGLPSDRFSAERTGGSVSTLTIQRTQQEDSAVYLCASSGTPSGNTIYFGEGSWLTVV.

V gene TRBV29-1 combines with J gene TRBJ2-5; 7 nucleotides agree with TRBD2. The CDR3 extends over 15 amino acids. CDR1 is SQVTM, CDR2 ANQGSEA, per germline. The ends lost 4 bases at V and 4 bases at J; junction bases unmatched: 12. The CDR3 region is CSVAYQREYGETQYF. CDR3 nucleotide sequence: TGCAGCGTTGCTTACCAGCGGGAATATGGAGAGACCCAGTACTTC.